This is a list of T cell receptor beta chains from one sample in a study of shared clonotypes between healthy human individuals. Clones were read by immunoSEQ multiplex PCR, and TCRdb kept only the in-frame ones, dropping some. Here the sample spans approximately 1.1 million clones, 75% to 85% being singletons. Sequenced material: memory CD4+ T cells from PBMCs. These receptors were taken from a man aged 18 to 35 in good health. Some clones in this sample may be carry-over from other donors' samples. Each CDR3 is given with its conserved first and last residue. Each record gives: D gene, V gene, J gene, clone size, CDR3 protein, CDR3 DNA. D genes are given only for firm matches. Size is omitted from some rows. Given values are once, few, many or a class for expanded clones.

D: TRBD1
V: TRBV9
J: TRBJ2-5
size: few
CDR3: CASSDQTGQGETQYF
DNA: TGTGCCAGCAGCGATCAGACAGGGCAGGGAGAGACCCAGTACTTC

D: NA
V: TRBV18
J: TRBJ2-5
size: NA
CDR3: CASSPPAARQETQYF
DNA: TGTGCCAGCTCACCACCGGCAGCGCGGCAAGAGACCCAGTACTTC

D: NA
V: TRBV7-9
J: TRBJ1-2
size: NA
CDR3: CASSFQGFGGYGYTF
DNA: TGTGCCAGCAGCTTTCAGGGGTTTGGGGGCTATGGCTACACCTTC

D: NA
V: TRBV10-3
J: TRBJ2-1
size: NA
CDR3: CAISATGPKNEQFF
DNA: TGTGCCATCAGTGCGACGGGCCCGAAGAATGAGCAGTTCTTC

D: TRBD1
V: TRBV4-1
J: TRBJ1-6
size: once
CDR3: CASSLGQEPSSPLHF
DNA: TGCGCCAGCAGCCTAGGACAGGAACCCTCTTCACCCCTCCACTTT

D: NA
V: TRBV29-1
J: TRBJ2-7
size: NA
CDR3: CSVEGRDKNEQYF
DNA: TGCAGCGTTGAGGGTAGGGACAAGAACGAGCAGTACTTC

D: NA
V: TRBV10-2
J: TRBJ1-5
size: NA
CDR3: CASSESSVYQPQHF
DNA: TGCGCCAGCAGTGAGTCGTCGGTTTATCAGCCCCAGCATTTT

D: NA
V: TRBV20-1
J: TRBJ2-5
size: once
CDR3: CSARGTKEYF
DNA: TGCAGTGCTAGAGGGACTAAAGAGTACTTC

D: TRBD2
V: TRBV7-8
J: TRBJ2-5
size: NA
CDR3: CASRPLGTSGRFGETQYF
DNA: TGTGCCAGCAGGCCGTTGGGGACTAGCGGGAGGTTTGGTGAGACCCAGTACTTC

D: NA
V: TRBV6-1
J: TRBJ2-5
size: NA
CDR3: CASRRTVQETQYF
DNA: TGTGCCAGCAGAAGGACAGTCCAAGAGACCCAGTACTTC

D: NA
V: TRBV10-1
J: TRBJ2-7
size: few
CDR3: CASSDVGEQYF
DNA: TGCGCCAGCAGTGACGTGGGGGAGCAGTACTTC

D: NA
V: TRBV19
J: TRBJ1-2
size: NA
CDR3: CASSRDRTYGYTF
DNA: TGTGCCAGTAGTAGAGACAGGACCTATGGCTACACCTTC

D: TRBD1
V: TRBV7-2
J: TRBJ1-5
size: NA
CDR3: CASSSDRAGSQPQHF
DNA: TGTGCCAGCAGCTCTGACAGGGCCGGGAGTCAGCCCCAGCATTTT

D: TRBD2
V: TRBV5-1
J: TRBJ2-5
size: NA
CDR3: CASSVGHTSGKQETQYF
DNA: TGCGCCAGCAGCGTAGGACACACTAGCGGGAAACAAGAGACCCAGTACTTC

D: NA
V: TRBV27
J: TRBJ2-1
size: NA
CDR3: CASSLERAYNEQFF
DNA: TGTGCCAGCAGTTTGGAGAGGGCGTACAATGAGCAGTTCTTC

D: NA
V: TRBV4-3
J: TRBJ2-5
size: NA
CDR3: CASSQARGQDSGTQYF
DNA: TGCGCCAGCAGCCAAGCCAGAGGGCAGGATTCTGGGACCCAGTACTTC

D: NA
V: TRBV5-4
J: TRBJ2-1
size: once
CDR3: CASSLVGYNEQFF
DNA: TGTGCCAGCAGCTTGGTCGGGTACAATGAGCAGTTCTTC

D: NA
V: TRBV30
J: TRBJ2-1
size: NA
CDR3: CAWQTRSGWYNEQFF
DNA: TGTGCCTGGCAAACAAGGAGCGGGTGGTACAATGAGCAGTTCTTC

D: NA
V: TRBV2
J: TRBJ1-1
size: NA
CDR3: CATLKYLNTEAFF
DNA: TGTGCCACCCTCAAATACTTGAACACTGAAGCTTTCTTT

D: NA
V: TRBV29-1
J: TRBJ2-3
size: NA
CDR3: CSATRDNTDTQYF
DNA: TGCAGCGCAACCCGGGATAACACAGATACGCAGTATTTT

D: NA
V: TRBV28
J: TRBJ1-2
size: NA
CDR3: CASSSGGPYRYTF
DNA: TGTGCCAGCAGTTCGGGGGGCCCGTATCGCTACACCTTC

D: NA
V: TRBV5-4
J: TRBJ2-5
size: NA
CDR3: CASHGQNPETQYF
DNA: TGTGCCAGCCACGGACAGAATCCAGAGACCCAGTACTTC

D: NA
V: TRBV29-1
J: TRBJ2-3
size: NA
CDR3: CSVDRGTDTQYF
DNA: TGCAGCGTTGACAGGGGCACAGATACGCAGTATTTT

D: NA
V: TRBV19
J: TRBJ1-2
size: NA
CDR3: CASSSHRQAENYGYTF
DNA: TGTGCCAGTAGTTCGCACCGCCAGGCAGAAAACTATGGCTACACCTTC

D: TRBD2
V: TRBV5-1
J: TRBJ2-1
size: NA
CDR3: CASSFASGLANNEQFF
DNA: TGCGCCAGCAGCTTTGCTTCCGGACTAGCTAACAATGAGCAGTTCTTC

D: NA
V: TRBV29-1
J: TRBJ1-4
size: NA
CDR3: CSVSQQNEKLFF
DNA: TGCAGCGTTTCACAGCAAAATGAAAAACTGTTTTTT

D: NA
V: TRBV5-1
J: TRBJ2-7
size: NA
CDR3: CASSLLSGGYEQYF
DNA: TGCGCCAGCAGCTTGTTAAGTGGTGGCTACGAGCAGTACTTC

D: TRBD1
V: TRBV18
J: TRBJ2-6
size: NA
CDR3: CASSGQELISGANVLTF
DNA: TGTGCCAGCTCAGGACAGGAGCTTATTTCTGGGGCCAACGTCCTGACTTTC

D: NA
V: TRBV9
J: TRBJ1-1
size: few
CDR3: CASSPRAEGTEAFF
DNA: TGTGCCAGCAGCCCCCGGGCCGAGGGCACTGAAGCTTTCTTT

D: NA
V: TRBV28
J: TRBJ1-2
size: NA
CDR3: CASTEGRIRYTF
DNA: TGTGCCAGCACTGAGGGGAGGATCCGCTACACCTTC